This entry is about one T cell receptor beta chain. Trimming removed 4 bases from V and 7 bases from J; junction bases left unmatched: 13. The CDR3 consists of 15 residues. The germline V gene encodes CDR1 SGHDT and CDR2 YYEEEE. The method was immunoSEQ multiplex PCR; TCRdb's version includes in-frame clones alone and lacks a portion of them. The table has approximately 49,000 clones, 90% to 95% seen once. The data derive from a study of technical replicates of blood from a handful of donors. The TCR was taken from a human donor in good health. Some clones in this sample may be carry-over from other donors' samples. What was sequenced was PBMCs. The V and J genes are TRBV5-6 and TRBJ2-7, with 8 nucleotides matching TRBD2. The CDR3 region has the DNA TGTGCCAGCAGCCGAGCGGGGGCCCGCAGGGGTGAGCAGTACTTC. Translation: CASSRAGARRGEQYF.